This T cell receptor (beta chain) was recovered during a study of shared clonotypes between healthy human individuals. With V trimmed by 6 bases and J by 3 bases, 7 bases remained unmatched. The germline CDR1 and CDR2 sequences are SGDLS and YYNGEE. The CDR3 is made up of 15 amino acids. The assay was immunoSEQ multiplex PCR, and TCRdb's table has in-frame clones only and misses some. The sample has roughly 2.2 million clones, about 92% seen once. V gene TRBV9 combines with J gene TRBJ2-1; 9 nucleotides agree with TRBD2. This TCR was recovered from a man aged 18-30 years in good health. Some clones in this sample may be carry-over from other donors' samples. Sequencing input: naive CD4+ T cells from PBMCs. Subset denoted: CD45RA+ positively selected. In DNA form, the CDR3 reads TGTGCCAGCAACGGGGGGACTAGCAGCTACAATGAGCAGTTCTTC. Translation: CASNGGTSSYNEQFF.